A selection of T cell receptor beta chains follows, all from one sample in a study of T cell responses to AZD1222 COVID-19 vaccine. Profiled with immunoSEQ multiplex PCR; TCRdb holds only in-frame clones, not every one. Altogether about 80,000 clones are present, 70% to 90% being singletons, with the ten largest covering roughly 3.1%. The input for sequencing was peripheral blood, taken 28 days after the second AZD1222 dose. The receptors shown here come from an adult who received the AZD1222 COVID-19 vaccine. Both conserved end residues are part of each CDR3. D genes are given only for firm matches.

J gene: TRBJ2-7
V gene: TRBV28
D gene: TRBD2
CDR3 DNA: TGTGCCAGCAGTCCGATCGGGGGGTCTAACGAGCAGTACTTC
CDR3 protein: CASSPIGGSNEQYF

J gene: TRBJ2-3
V gene: TRBV4-3
D gene: .
CDR3 DNA: TGCGCCAGCAGCCAAGACCGTATTAAGGCTCCAGATACGCAGTATTTT
CDR3 protein: CASSQDRIKAPDTQYF

J gene: TRBJ1-1
V gene: TRBV12-3/TRBV12-4
D gene: .
CDR3 DNA: TGTGCCAGCAGAAGGGTGGGGTCGGTTGAAGCTTTCTTT
CDR3 protein: CASRRVGSVEAFF

J gene: TRBJ1-4
V gene: TRBV29-1
D gene: .
CDR3 DNA: TGCAGCGTTGAAGATTTACAGGACGTTCGCCTCGATGAAAAACTGTTTTTT
CDR3 protein: CSVEDLQDVRLDEKLFF

J gene: TRBJ1-3
V gene: TRBV29-1
D gene: .
CDR3 DNA: TGCAGCGTTAGGGGGGCCTCTGGAAACACCATATATTTT
CDR3 protein: CSVRGASGNTIYF

J gene: TRBJ1-1
V gene: TRBV7-2
D gene: TRBD1
CDR3 DNA: TGTGCCAGCAGCTTAGAGGGGGCGTACACTGAAGCTTTCTTT
CDR3 protein: CASSLEGAYTEAFF

J gene: TRBJ2-7
V gene: TRBV5-4
D gene: .
CDR3 DNA: TGTGCCAGCAGCCCGGAAAGGGAGGACGAGCAGTACTTC
CDR3 protein: CASSPEREDEQYF

J gene: TRBJ2-2
V gene: TRBV7-3
D gene: .
CDR3 DNA: TGTGCCAGCAGTCTACTAAGTAGGACCGGGGAGCTGTTTTTT
CDR3 protein: CASSLLSRTGELFF

J gene: TRBJ1-4
V gene: TRBV28
D gene: .
CDR3 DNA: TGTGCCAGCAATTCCGGGGGGAGGGCGGGCGAAAAACTGTTTTTT
CDR3 protein: CASNSGGRAGEKLFF

J gene: TRBJ2-5
V gene: TRBV27
D gene: .
CDR3 DNA: TGTGCCAGCAGTTTAGGCCGGGAACAAGAGACCCAGTACTTC
CDR3 protein: CASSLGREQETQYF

J gene: TRBJ1-2
V gene: TRBV9
D gene: .
CDR3 DNA: TGTGCCAGCAGCGTAGGGCAGTATGATAAGAACGGCTACACCTTC
CDR3 protein: CASSVGQYDKNGYTF

J gene: TRBJ2-7
V gene: TRBV29-1
D gene: TRBD2
CDR3 DNA: TGCAGCGTCGGAACTAGCGGGACACCCGAGCAGTACTTC
CDR3 protein: CSVGTSGTPEQYF

J gene: TRBJ1-4
V gene: TRBV19
D gene: .
CDR3 DNA: TGTGCCAGTCGAGTGCGGAATAATGAAAAACTGTTTTTT
CDR3 protein: CASRVRNNEKLFF

J gene: TRBJ1-4
V gene: TRBV19
D gene: .
CDR3 DNA: .
CDR3 protein: CASTSDSSEKLFF

J gene: TRBJ2-7
V gene: TRBV13
D gene: .
CDR3 DNA: TGTGCCAGCAGCGAGAAGGGGGGCTACTCCTACGAGCAGTACTTC
CDR3 protein: CASSEKGGYSYEQYF

J gene: TRBJ2-2
V gene: TRBV9
D gene: .
CDR3 DNA: TGTGCCAGCAGCGTCGGGACTTACCTCACCGGGGAGCTGTTTTTT
CDR3 protein: CASSVGTYLTGELFF